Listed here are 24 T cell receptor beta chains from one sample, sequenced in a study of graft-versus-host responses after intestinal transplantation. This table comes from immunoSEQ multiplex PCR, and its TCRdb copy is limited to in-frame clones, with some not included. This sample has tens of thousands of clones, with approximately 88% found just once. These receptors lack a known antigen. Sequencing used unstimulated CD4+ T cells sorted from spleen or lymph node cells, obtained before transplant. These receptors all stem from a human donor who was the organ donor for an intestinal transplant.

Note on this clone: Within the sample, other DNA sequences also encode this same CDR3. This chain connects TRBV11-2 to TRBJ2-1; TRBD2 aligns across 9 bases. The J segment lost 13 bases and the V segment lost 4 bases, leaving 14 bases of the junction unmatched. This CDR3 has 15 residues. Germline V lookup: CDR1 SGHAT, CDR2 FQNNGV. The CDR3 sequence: CASSSLGGRAPEQFF. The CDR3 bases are TGTGCCAGCAGCTCCCTCGGCGGGAGGGCCCCCGAACAGTTCTTC.

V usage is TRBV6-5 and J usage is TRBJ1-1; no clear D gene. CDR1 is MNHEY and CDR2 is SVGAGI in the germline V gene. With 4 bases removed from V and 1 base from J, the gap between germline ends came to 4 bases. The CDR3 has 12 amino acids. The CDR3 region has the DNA TGTGCCAGCAGTTCAGGGAACACTGAAGCTTTCTTT. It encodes CASSSGNTEAFF.

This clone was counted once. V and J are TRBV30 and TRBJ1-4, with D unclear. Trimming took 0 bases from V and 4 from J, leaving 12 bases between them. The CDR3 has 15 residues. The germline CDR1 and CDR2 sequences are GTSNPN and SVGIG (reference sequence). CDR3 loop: CAWSVRLTGNEKLFF. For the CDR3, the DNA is TGTGCCTGGAGTGTACGCCTGACGGGTAATGAAAAACTGTTTTTT.

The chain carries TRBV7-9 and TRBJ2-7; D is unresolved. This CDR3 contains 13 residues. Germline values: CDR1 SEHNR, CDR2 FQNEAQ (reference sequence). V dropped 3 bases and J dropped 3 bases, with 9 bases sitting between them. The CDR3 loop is CASSFAGVYEQYF. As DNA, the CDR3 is TGTGCCAGCAGCTTTGCCGGCGTCTACGAGCAGTACTTC.

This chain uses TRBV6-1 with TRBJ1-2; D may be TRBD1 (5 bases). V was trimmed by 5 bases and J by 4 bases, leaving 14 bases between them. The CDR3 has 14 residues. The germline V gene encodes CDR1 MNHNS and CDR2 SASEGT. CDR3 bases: TGTGCCAGCAGTTTCGGGACGGCCCCCTATGGCTACACCTTC. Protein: CASSFGTAPYGYTF.

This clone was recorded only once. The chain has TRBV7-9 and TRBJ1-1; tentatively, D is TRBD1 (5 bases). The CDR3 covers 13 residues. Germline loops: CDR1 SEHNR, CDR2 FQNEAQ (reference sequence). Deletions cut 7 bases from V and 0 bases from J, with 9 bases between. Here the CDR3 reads CASIQGLNTEAFF. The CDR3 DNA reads TGTGCCAGCATCCAGGGCTTGAACACTGAAGCTTTCTTT.

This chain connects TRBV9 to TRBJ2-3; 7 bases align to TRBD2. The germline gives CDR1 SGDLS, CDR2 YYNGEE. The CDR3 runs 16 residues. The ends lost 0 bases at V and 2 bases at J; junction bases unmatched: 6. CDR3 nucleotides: TGTGCCAGCAGCGTAGCTGGGGGGGGACCCACAGATACGCAGTATTTT. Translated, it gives CASSVAGGGPTDTQYF.

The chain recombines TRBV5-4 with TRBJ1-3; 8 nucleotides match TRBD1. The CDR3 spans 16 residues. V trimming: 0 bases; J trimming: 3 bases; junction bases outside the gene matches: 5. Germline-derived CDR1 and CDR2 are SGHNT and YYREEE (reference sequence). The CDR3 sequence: CASSLAGGANGNTIYF. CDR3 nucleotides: TGTGCCAGCAGCTTGGCAGGGGGCGCAAATGGAAACACCATATATTTT.

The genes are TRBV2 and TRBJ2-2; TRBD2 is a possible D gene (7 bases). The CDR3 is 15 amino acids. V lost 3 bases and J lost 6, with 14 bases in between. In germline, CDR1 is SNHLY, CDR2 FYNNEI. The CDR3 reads CASSEARGAAGELFF. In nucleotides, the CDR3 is TGTGCCAGCAGTGAGGCTCGGGGGGCAGCCGGGGAGCTGTTTTTT.

The CDR3 reads CASSLAQGNEQFF. CDR3 coding DNA: TGTGCCAGCAGCTTAGCACAGGGCAATGAGCAGTTCTTC. This chain joins TRBV7-6 and TRBJ2-1; D is possibly TRBD1 (6 bases). CDR1 and CDR2 (germline): SGHVS, FNYEAQ. The V and J ends lost 0 bases and 6 bases respectively, with 6 bases between them. CDR3 size: 13 residues.

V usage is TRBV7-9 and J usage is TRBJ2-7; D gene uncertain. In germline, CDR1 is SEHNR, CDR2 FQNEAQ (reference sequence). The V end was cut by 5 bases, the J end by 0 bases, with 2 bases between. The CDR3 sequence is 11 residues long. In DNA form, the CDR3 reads TGTGCCAGCAGCCCCTCCTACGAGCAGTACTTC. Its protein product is CASSPSYEQYF.

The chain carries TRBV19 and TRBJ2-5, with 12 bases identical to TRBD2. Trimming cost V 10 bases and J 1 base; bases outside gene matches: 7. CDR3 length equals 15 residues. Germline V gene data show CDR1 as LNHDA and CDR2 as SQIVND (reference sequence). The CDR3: CATRTSGGSQETQYF. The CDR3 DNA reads TGTGCCACCCGTACTAGCGGGGGGTCCCAAGAGACCCAGTACTTC.

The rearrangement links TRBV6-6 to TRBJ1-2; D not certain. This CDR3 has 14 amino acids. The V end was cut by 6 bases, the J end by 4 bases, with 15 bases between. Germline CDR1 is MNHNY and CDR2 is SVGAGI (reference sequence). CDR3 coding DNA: TGTGCCAGCAGCCACGAACAGAACTCCTATGGCTACACCTTC. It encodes CASSHEQNSYGYTF.

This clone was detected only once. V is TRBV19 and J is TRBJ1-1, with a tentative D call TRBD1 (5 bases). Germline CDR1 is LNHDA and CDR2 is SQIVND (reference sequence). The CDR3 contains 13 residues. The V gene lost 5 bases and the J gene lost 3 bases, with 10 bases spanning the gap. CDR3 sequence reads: CASSPGSYTEAFF. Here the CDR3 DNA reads TGTGCCAGTAGTCCAGGGTCCTACACTGAAGCTTTCTTT.

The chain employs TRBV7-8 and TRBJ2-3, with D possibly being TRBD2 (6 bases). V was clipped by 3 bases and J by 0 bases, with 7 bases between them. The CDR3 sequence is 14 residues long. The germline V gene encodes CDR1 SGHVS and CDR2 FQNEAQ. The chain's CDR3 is CASSLRDSTDTQYF. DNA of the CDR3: TGTGCCAGCAGCTTGCGGGACAGCACAGATACGCAGTATTTT.

CDR3 amino acids: CASSRTGGTGELFF. CDR3 DNA sequence: TGTGCCAGCAGCCGGACAGGGGGGACCGGGGAGCTGTTTTTT. The V and J genes are TRBV27 and TRBJ2-2; 10 positions agree with TRBD1. V lost 6 bases and J lost 5; bases outside the gene matches: 3. The germline CDR1 and CDR2 sequences are MNHEY and SMNVEV (reference sequence). This CDR3 comprises 14 residues.

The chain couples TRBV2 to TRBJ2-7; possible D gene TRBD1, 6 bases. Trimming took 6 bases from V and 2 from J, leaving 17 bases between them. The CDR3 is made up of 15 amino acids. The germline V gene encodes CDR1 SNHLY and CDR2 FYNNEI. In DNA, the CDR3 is TGTGCCAGCAGGCTTGACAGGCTACTAACCTACGAGCAGTACTTC. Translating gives CASRLDRLLTYEQYF.

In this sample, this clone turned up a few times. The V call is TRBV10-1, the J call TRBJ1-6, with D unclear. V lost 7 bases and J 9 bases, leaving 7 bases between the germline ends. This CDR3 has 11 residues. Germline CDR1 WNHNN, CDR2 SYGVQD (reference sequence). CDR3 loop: CASTVGSPLHF. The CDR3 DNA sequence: TGCGCCAGCACAGTGGGTTCACCCCTCCACTTT.

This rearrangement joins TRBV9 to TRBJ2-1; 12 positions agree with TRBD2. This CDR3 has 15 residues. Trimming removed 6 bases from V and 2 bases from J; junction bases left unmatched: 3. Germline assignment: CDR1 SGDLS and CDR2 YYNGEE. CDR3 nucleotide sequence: TGTGCCAGCAACCTAGCGGGAGGGCCCTACAATGAGCAGTTCTTC. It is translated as CASNLAGGPYNEQFF.

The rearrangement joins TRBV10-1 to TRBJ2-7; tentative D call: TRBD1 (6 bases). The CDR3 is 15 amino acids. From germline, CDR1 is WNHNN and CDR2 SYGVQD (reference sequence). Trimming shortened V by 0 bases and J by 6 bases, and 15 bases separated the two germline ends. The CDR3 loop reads CASSESQGRSSEQYF. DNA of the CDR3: TGCGCCAGCAGTGAGTCGCAGGGGCGTTCAAGCGAGCAGTACTTC.

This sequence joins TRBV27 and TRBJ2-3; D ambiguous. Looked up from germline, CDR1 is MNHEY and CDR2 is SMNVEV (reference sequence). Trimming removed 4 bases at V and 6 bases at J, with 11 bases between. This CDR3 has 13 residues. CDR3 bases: TGTGCCAGCAGTTCATCCCCTCGGGATACGCAGTATTTT. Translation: CASSSSPRDTQYF.

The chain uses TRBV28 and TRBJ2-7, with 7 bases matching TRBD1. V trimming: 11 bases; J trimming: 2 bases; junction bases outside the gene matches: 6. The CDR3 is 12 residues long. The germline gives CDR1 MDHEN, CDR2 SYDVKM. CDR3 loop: CACTTGTYEQYF. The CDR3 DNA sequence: TGTGCCTGCACGACAGGGACCTACGAGCAGTACTTC. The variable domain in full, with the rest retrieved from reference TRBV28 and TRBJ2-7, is DVKVTQSSRYLVKRTGEKVFLECVQDMDHENMFWYRQDPGLGLRLIYFSYDVKMKEKGDIPEGYSVSREKKERFSLILESASTNQTSMYLCACTTGTYEQYFGPGTRLTVT.

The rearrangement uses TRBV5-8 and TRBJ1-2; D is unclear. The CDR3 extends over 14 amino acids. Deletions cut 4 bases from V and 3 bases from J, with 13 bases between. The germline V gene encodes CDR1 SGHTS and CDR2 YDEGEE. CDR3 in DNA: TGTGCCAGCAGCCACACCGGGATTTACTATGGCTACACCTTC. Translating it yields CASSHTGIYYGYTF.

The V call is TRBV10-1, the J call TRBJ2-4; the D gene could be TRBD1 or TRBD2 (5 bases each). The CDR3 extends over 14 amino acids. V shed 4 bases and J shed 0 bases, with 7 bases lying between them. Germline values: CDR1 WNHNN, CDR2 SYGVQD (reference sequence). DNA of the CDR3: TGCGCCAGCAGTGCCGGGACAGCCAAAAACATTCAGTACTTC. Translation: CASSAGTAKNIQYF.